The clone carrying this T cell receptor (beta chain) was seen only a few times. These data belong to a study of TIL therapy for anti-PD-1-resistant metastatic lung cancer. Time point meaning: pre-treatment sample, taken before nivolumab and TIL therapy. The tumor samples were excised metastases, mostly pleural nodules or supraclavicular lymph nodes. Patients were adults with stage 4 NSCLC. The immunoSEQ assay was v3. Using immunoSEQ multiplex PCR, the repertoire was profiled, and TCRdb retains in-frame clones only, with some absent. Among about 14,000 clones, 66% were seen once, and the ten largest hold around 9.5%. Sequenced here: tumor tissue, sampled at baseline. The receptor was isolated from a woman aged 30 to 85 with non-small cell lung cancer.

CDR3 nucleotide sequence: TGTGCCAGCAGCTTACGGCAGGACTATGGCTACACCTTC. Its protein is CASSLRQDYGYTF. The rearrangement links TRBV7-8 to TRBJ1-2, with D hard to call. The germline CDR1 and CDR2 sequences are SGHVS and FQNEAQ. This CDR3 is built from 13 residues. V lost 2 bases and J 3 bases, leaving 7 bases between the germline ends.